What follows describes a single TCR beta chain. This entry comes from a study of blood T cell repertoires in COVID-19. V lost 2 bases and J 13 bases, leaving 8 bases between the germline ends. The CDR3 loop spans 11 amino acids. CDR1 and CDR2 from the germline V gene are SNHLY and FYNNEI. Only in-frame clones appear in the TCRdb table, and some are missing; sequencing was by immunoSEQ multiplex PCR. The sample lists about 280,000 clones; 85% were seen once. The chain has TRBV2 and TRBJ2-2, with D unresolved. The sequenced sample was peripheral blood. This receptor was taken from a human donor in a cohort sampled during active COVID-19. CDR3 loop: CASSEYGWLFF. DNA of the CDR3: TGTGCCAGCAGTGAATACGGGTGGCTGTTTTTT.